This T cell receptor (beta chain) appears in the sequencing data of a study of vaccination effects on CD4 cells after COVID-19. About the study: Of the BNT162b2 and mRNA-1273 vaccines, participants received two doses of one or the other. Points from the study as a whole: Marked contraction was observed in infection-induced and vaccine-induced clones late after vaccination.

In this sample, this clone turned up a few times. As yet, its antigen is unknown. Antigen-specific CD4+ T cells were expanded with viral peptide pools in the ViraFEST assay before sequencing. Having been cultured for approximately ten days, the cells underwent CD4+ T cell isolation. The vaccine recipients had no prior SARS-CoV-2 infection, with negative nucleocapsid antibodies. Per germline, CDR1 WNHNN and CDR2 SYGVQD (reference sequence). The V and J ends lost 4 bases and 3 bases respectively, with 15 bases between them. The CDR3 length is 15 residues. Libraries were prepared by immunoSEQ multiplex PCR; TCRdb keeps only in-frame clonotypes and omits some of them. The sample carries tens of thousands of clones, 65% to 85% recorded once.

This sequence was found in a human donor who received a COVID-19 vaccine. The material was CD4+ T cells from PBMCs cultured with HCoV-OC43 spike peptides, obtained before COVID-19 vaccination. Specified subset: HCoV-OC43 spike overlapping peptide pool stimulation. This chain links TRBV10-1 with TRBJ1-2; D ambiguous. The CDR3 coding sequence is TGCGCCAGCAGTGGAGGAAGAACCTGGGACTATGGCTACACCTTC. This encodes CASSGGRTWDYGYTF.